The T cell receptor (beta chain) described here comes from a study of tumor-infiltrating lymphocytes in primary liver carcinoma. About the research overall: Sample yields, roughly 3.5 to 8 million productive TCRbeta reads, were similar across the tissue types. Study-level points and caveats: A significantly higher top-250-clone fraction was found in tumors than in blood (p = 0.039).

Taking about 17-33 mg of unsorted bulk tissue, the authors co-extracted RNA and DNA. Primary liver carcinoma in the patients was surgically resected. Germline V gene sequence: CDR1 GTSNPN, CDR2 SVGIG (reference sequence). With 7 bases removed from V and 5 bases from J, the gap between germline ends came to 15 bases. CDR3 length equals 12 residues. A constant-region primer served to make TCR beta cDNA from roughly 540 ng total RNA. Slightly modified ARM-PCR, run as three nested multiplex PCR rounds, produced the TCR beta libraries. The first two PCR rounds, around 11 cycles each, used TRBV1-TRBV30 forward primers and a C-beta reverse primer. A single record per CDR3 protein comes from TCRdb applying MiXCR to the multiplex PCR reads. The sample has under 130,000 distinct CDR3 sequences, 82% seen once. Worth noting for this clonotype: The antigen remains unidentified.

Sequenced sample: liver tumor tissue from sampling region 3. Subset reported: tumor region T3, left-lateral pole. The TCR comes from a man aged 35-49 years with primary liver carcinoma and hepatitis B virus infection. This sequence joins TRBV30 and TRBJ2-7, with D possibly TRBD2 on 5 matching bases. CDR3 loop: CASHMRRNEQYF. Here the CDR3 DNA reads TGTGCCTCCCACATGAGGAGGAACGAGCAGTACTTC.